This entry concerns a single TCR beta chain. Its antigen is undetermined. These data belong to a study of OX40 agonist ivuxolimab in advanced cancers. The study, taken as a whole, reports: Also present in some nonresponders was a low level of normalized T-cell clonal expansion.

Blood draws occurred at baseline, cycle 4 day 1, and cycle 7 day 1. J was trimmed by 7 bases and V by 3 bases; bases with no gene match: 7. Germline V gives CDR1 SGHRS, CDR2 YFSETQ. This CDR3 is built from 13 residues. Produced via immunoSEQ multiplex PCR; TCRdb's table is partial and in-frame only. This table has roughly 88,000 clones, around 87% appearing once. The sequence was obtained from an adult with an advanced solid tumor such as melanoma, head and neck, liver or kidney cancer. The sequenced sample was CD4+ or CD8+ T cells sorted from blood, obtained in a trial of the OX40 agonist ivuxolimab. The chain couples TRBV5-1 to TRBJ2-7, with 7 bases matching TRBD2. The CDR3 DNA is TGCGCCAGCAGCTCCGGGGGGACTGGTGAGCAGTACTTC. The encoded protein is CASSSGGTGEQYF.